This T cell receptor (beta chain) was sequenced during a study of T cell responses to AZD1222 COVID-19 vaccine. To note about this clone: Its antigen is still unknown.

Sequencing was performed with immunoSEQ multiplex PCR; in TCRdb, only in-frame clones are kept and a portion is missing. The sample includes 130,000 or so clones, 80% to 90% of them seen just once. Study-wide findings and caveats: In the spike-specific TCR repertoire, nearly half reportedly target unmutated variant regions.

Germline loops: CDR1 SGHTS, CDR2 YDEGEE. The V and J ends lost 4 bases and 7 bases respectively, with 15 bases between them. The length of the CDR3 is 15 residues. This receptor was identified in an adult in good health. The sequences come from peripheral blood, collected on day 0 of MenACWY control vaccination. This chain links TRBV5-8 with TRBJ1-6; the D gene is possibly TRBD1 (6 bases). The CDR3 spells CASSLGGLGNSPLHF. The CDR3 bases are TGTGCCAGCAGCCTGGGGGGGCTTGGGAATTCACCCCTCCACTTT.